This note documents a single T cell receptor (beta chain) sequence. Its specific antigen is unknown. Base-call qualities are not available, and no considerably larger clone is one nucleotide away. This sample was taken from a study of T cell changes during pregnancy in multiple sclerosis (dated by TCRdb to about 2019). With regard to the full study: Changes in the T cell repertoire over the course of pregnancy were examined in this study in women with multiple sclerosis.

The germline V gene (reference sequence) gives CDR1 as SEHNR and CDR2 as FQNEAQ. V is cut by 1 base and J by 5 bases, and the space between the germline ends is 18 bases. Including cysteine and phenylalanine, the CDR3 has 17 amino acids. Solely the CDR3 DNA is kept, with 51 bases framed from the first base. Library construction relied on the immunoSEQ multiplex PCR assay. The immuneACCESS repertoire file appears here via TCRdb, limited to in-frame rearrangements. These files lack a portion of the clones; in checked studies, under half of the deficit traces to unresolved V genes, and the cause of the others is not known. The sample table contains roughly 40,000 clones; only one count was recorded for less than 95% of them. The top ten clonotypes cover about 1.7% of the sample.

Here the sequenced sample was peripheral blood, taken in the third trimester of pregnancy. The sequence is built from TRBV7-9 and TRBJ1-3; possibly the D gene is TRBD1, per 6 matching bases. The receptor comes from a female donor with multiple sclerosis, enrolled in a pregnancy study. The nucleotides are TGTGCCAGCAGCTTAGTTGTGGACAGTGGGCGCAGAAACACCATATATTTT. This yields the protein CASSLVVDSGRRNTIYF.